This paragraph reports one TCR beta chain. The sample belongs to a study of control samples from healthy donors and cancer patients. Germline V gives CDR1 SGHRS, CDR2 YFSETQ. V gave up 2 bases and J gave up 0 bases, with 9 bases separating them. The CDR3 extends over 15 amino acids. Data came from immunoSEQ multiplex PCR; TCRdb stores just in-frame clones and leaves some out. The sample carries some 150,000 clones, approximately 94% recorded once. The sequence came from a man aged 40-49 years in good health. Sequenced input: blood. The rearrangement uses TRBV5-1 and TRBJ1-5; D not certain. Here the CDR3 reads CASSFSSDSNQPQHF. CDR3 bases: TGCGCCAGCAGCTTTTCTTCGGATAGCAATCAGCCCCAGCATTTT.